These T cell receptor beta chains were read from a single sample in a study of blood T cell repertoires in COVID-19. TCRdb keeps only in-frame clones here, not all; method: immunoSEQ multiplex PCR. The repertoire holds some 40,000 clones, with approximately 80% as singletons. Sequencing used peripheral blood. Source of these receptors: a man in his sixties or seventies with acute or convalescent COVID-19. CDR3s include the opening cysteine and the closing phenylalanine or tryptophan. Each record gives: J gene, clone size, D gene, V gene, CDR3 protein, CDR3 DNA. The D gene is left open where the match is weak. The size entry is marked missing in some rows and otherwise reads once, few, many or a size class.

>TRBJ1-2|NA|NA|TRBV13
CASSLPGYGYTF
TGTGCCAGCAGCTTACCGGGGTATGGCTACACCTTC
>TRBJ2-3|NA|TRBD2|TRBV5-1
CASSLGASGGTDTQYF
TGCGCCAGCAGCTTGGGGGCTAGCGGGGGCACAGATACGCAGTATTTT
>TRBJ1-2|NA|NA|TRBV19
CASSIEVTVNYGYTF
TGTGCCAGTAGTATTGAGGTGACAGTCAACTATGGCTACACCTTC
>TRBJ1-4|NA|TRBD1|TRBV27
CASSPTGGFEEKLFF
TGTGCCAGCAGTCCGACAGGGGGCTTTGAGGAAAAACTGTTTTTT
>TRBJ1-2|NA|NA|TRBV6-5
CASSSAGGNYGYTF
TGTGCCAGCAGTTCCGCCGGGGGGAACTATGGCTACACCTTC
>TRBJ1-1|few|TRBD1|TRBV7-9
CASSPPGQGRTEAFF
TGTGCCAGCAGCCCGCCTGGACAGGGAAGAACTGAAGCTTTCTTT
>TRBJ1-5|NA|NA|TRBV10-3
CAISESDINQPQHF
TGTGCCATCAGTGAGTCTGACATCAATCAGCCCCAGCATTTT
>TRBJ1-6|NA|NA|TRBV30
CALQGGSPLHF
TGTGCCTTACAGGGTGGTTCACCCCTCCACTTT
>TRBJ2-3|NA|TRBD2|TRBV19
CASSGRLADFTDTQYF
TGTGCCAGTTCGGGACGACTAGCGGATTTCACAGATACGCAGTATTTT
>TRBJ2-5|once|TRBD1|TRBV24-1
CATSDSGTGGRETQYF
TGTGCCACCAGTGATTCTGGGACAGGGGGTAGGGAGACCCAGTACTTC
>TRBJ1-2|few|NA|TRBV19
CASSRRGLDYGYTF
TGTGCCAGTAGTAGGCGTGGACTGGACTATGGCTACACCTTC
>TRBJ1-3|few|NA|TRBV14
CASSQGTVRFSGNTIYF
TGTGCCAGCAGCCAAGGGACAGTACGATTCTCTGGAAACACCATATATTTT
>TRBJ1-1|NA|NA|TRBV7-2
CASSPRQTEAFF
TGTGCCAGCAGCCCAAGACAGACTGAAGCTTTCTTT
>TRBJ2-1|NA|TRBD1|TRBV28
CASSGSGTGDNEQFF
TGTGCCAGCAGTGGATCCGGGACAGGAGACAATGAGCAGTTCTTC
>TRBJ1-5|NA|NA|TRBV10-3
CAISPEERGNQPQHF
TGTGCCATCAGTCCCGAAGAGAGGGGCAATCAGCCCCAGCATTTT
>TRBJ1-6|NA|TRBD1|TRBV10-2
CASRDAGGNSPLHF
TGCGCCAGCAGGGACGCAGGGGGTAATTCACCCCTCCACTTT
>TRBJ2-2|few|TRBD1|TRBV5-1
CASSLQGAVGTGELFF
TGCGCCAGCAGCTTGCAGGGGGCGGTAGGCACCGGGGAGCTGTTTTTT
>TRBJ2-2|NA|NA|TRBV19
CASSIGAGGNKAGELFF
TGTGCCAGTAGTATAGGCGCAGGGGGGAATAAGGCCGGGGAGCTGTTTTTT
>TRBJ2-2|few|TRBD1|TRBV7-2
CASSSFGQGTNTGELFF
TGTGCCAGCAGCTCGTTCGGACAGGGAACGAACACCGGGGAGCTGTTTTTT
>TRBJ1-4|NA|TRBD1|TRBV30
CAWSPPTGGFLETVF
TGTGCCTGGAGCCCACCGACAGGGGGCTTTTTAGAAACTGTTTTT
>TRBJ2-7|NA|NA|TRBV6-5
CASSYYGGPGLYEQYF
TGTGCCAGCAGTTACTACGGGGGGCCCGGGCTTTACGAGCAGTACTTC
>TRBJ1-1|NA|TRBD1|TRBV5-4
CASSRLEGANTEAFF
TGTGCCAGCAGCCGCCTGGAGGGGGCCAACACTGAAGCTTTCTTT
>TRBJ1-2|NA|TRBD1|TRBV7-3
CASSLRGDRLVYGYTF
TGTGCCAGCAGCTTAAGGGGGGACAGGCTGGTCTATGGCTACACCTTC
>TRBJ1-6|once|TRBD1|TRBV19
CASSPPTGSRSPLHF
TGTGCCAGTAGTCCCCCGACAGGGTCAAGATCACCCCTCCACTTT
>TRBJ2-7|NA|NA|TRBV19
CASSPSRAKKQYF
TGTGCCAGTAGTCCCAGCAGGGCAAAGAAGCAGTACTTC
>TRBJ1-2|NA|NA|TRBV28
CASSPRGMSGYTF
TGTGCCAGCAGTCCCAGGGGCATGTCTGGCTACACCTTC
>TRBJ2-5|NA|NA|TRBV20-1
CSALKQETQYF
TGCAGTGCACTCAAGCAAGAGACCCAGTACTTC
>TRBJ1-4|medium-sized|NA|TRBV4-2
CASSQVSGATNEKLFF
TGTGCCAGCAGCCAAGTATCCGGTGCAACTAATGAAAAACTGTTTTTT
>TRBJ2-3|NA|TRBD2|TRBV5-1
CASSLTGGATDTQYF
TGCGCCAGCAGCTTAACGGGGGGAGCCACAGATACGCAGTATTTT